This entry lists 9 T cell receptor beta chains sequenced from one sample in a study of control samples from healthy donors and cancer patients. Produced via immunoSEQ multiplex PCR; TCRdb's table is partial and in-frame only. The data hold approximately 150,000 clones, with roughly 88% observed a single time. The sequenced sample was blood. These receptors were obtained from a man between 18 and 29 years old in good health.

The rearrangement joins TRBV30 to TRBJ2-3; TRBD2 aligns across 9 bases. The CDR3 has 16 residues. Germline V lookup: CDR1 GTSNPN, CDR2 SVGIG (reference sequence). Losses at the gene ends were 0 bases for V and 3 bases for J; bases not matched to a gene: 7. CDR3 in DNA: TGTGCCTGGAGTGTAACCAGCGGGGGGTGGACAGATACGCAGTATTTT. Protein sequence: CAWSVTSGGWTDTQYF. Filled out from reference TRBV30 and TRBJ2-3, the complete variable domain reads SQTIHQWPATLVQPVGSPLSLECTVEGTSNPNLYWYRQAAGRGLQLLFYSVGIGQISSEVPQNLSASRPQDRQFILSSKKLLLSDSGFYLCAWSVTSGGWTDTQYFGPGTRLTVL.

V usage is TRBV7-2 and J usage is TRBJ1-1; tentative D call: TRBD1 (5 bases). The CDR3 has 15 residues. Per the germline V gene, CDR1 is SGHTA and CDR2 is FQGNSA. V was shortened by 5 bases and J by 0 bases, with 13 bases between the two germline ends. The CDR3 protein is CASSLKGVMNTEAFF. The CDR3 DNA sequence: TGTGCCAGCAGCCTAAAAGGGGTCATGAACACTGAAGCTTTCTTT.

Only one count was recorded for this clone. The chain has TRBV9 and TRBJ2-3; 7 bases line up with TRBD2. This CDR3 contains 15 residues. V lost 3 bases and J lost 1; bases outside the gene matches: 5. CDR1 is SGDLS and CDR2 is YYNGEE in the germline V gene. The CDR3 protein is CASSAASGGTDTQYF. DNA of the CDR3: TGTGCCAGCAGCGCCGCTAGCGGAGGCACAGATACGCAGTATTTT.

The J gene is TRBJ2-2, the V gene TRBV29-1; the D gene is possibly TRBD2 (5 bases). Germline V gene data show CDR1 as SQVTM and CDR2 as ANQGSEA. With 6 bases removed from V and 4 bases from J, the gap between germline ends came to 12 bases. The CDR3 extends over 13 amino acids. The CDR3 DNA follows: TGCAGCGTGACGGACGGACTCACCGGGGAGCTGTTTTTT. Encoded protein: CSVTDGLTGELFF.

This chain joins TRBV11-3 and TRBJ2-7; 7 bases match TRBD1. The trim removed 9 bases at V and 0 bases at J, leaving 17 bases unmatched. This CDR3 is 17 amino acids long. CDR1 and CDR2 from the germline V gene are SGHNT and YENEEA. CDR3 sequence reads: CARYKVKGAGSSYEQYF. The CDR3 DNA sequence: TGTGCCAGATATAAGGTTAAGGGGGCAGGGAGCTCCTACGAGCAGTACTTC.

The chain has TRBV7-9 and TRBJ2-3; D uncertain. The CDR3 loop spans 14 amino acids. In germline, CDR1 is SEHNR, CDR2 FQNEAQ (reference sequence). V dropped 0 bases and J dropped 0 bases, with 4 bases sitting between them. In DNA form, the CDR3 reads TGTGCCAGCAGCTTAGCGGGGAGCACAGATACGCAGTATTTT. It translates to CASSLAGSTDTQYF.

The chain combines TRBV30 with TRBJ2-3; tentative D call: TRBD2 (5 bases). The CDR3 runs to 13 residues. Deletions cut 1 base from V and 4 bases from J, with 9 bases between. Germline values: CDR1 GTSNPN, CDR2 SVGIG (reference sequence). This CDR3 reads CAWSERNPDTQYF. CDR3 nucleotide sequence: TGTGCCTGGAGTGAGCGGAATCCAGATACGCAGTATTTT.

This clone appeared once. This sequence joins TRBV19 and TRBJ2-5; D ambiguous. The germline CDR1 and CDR2 sequences are LNHDA and SQIVND (reference sequence). The CDR3 spans 15 residues. Deletions cut 2 bases from V and 5 bases from J, with 15 bases between. The CDR3 DNA sequence: TGTGCCAGTAGTATAACATGGCGGCCCGGGGAGACCCAGTACTTC. This gives the protein CASSITWRPGETQYF.

A few counts support this clone. This rearrangement joins TRBV11-2 to TRBJ2-7, with D perhaps TRBD1 or TRBD2 (5 bases each). The V end lost 1 base, the J end lost 7 bases, and 11 bases lay between the germline ends. Germline CDR1 reads SGHAT; CDR2 reads FQNNGV. The CDR3 has 13 residues. The CDR3 nucleotides read TGTGCCAGCAGCTTAGGGTCGGGGCAGGAGCAGTACTTC. Its protein product is CASSLGSGQEQYF.